The rows below give T cell receptor beta chains drawn from one sample of a study of blood T cell repertoires in COVID-19. Sequencing used immunoSEQ multiplex PCR; TCRdb keeps in-frame clones, though not all of them. The sample shows more than 90,000 clones, about 90% of them seen only once. The source material was peripheral blood. Receptor source: a man between 50 and 59 years old with acute or convalescent COVID-19. Each CDR3 is given with its conserved first and last residue. Fields, in order: J gene, V gene, clone size, CDR3 protein. Part of the rows lack a size; the others show once, few, many or a class for expanded clones.

j_call: TRBJ1-3; v_call: TRBV21-1; clone_size: NA; cdr3_aa: CASRGGLHGNTIYF
j_call: TRBJ2-3; v_call: TRBV6-4; clone_size: NA; cdr3_aa: CASSRDSGDTQYF
j_call: TRBJ2-5; v_call: TRBV24-1; clone_size: NA; cdr3_aa: CATSGKGGWETQYF
j_call: TRBJ2-7; v_call: TRBV6-1; clone_size: NA; cdr3_aa: CASSRSGTGFYEQYF
j_call: TRBJ2-5; v_call: TRBV19; clone_size: NA; cdr3_aa: CASSPGFQETQYF
j_call: TRBJ1-5; v_call: TRBV7-2; clone_size: NA; cdr3_aa: CASSFPGQGRKQPQHF
j_call: TRBJ2-3; v_call: TRBV7-3; clone_size: NA; cdr3_aa: CASSLSGGAGTDTQYF
j_call: TRBJ1-1; v_call: TRBV4-2; clone_size: NA; cdr3_aa: CASSQETSTGMNTEAFF
j_call: TRBJ2-5; v_call: TRBV7-2; clone_size: NA; cdr3_aa: CASSQSSGGIETQYF
j_call: TRBJ2-7; v_call: TRBV29-1; clone_size: NA; cdr3_aa: CSVELGGDEQYF
j_call: TRBJ1-6; v_call: TRBV27; clone_size: NA; cdr3_aa: CASRVGGTNSPLHF
j_call: TRBJ1-5; v_call: TRBV6-2/TRBV6-3; clone_size: once; cdr3_aa: CASSAERGINQPQHF
j_call: TRBJ1-5; v_call: TRBV28; clone_size: NA; cdr3_aa: CASSFRREGSNQPQHF
j_call: TRBJ2-5; v_call: TRBV3-1/TRBV3-2; clone_size: NA; cdr3_aa: CASSPSSGLAGESWSQETQYF
j_call: TRBJ1-2; v_call: TRBV4-2; clone_size: NA; cdr3_aa: CASSQDQEQYYGYTF
j_call: TRBJ2-7; v_call: TRBV27; clone_size: NA; cdr3_aa: CASRDSFYEQYF
j_call: TRBJ1-3; v_call: TRBV28; clone_size: NA; cdr3_aa: CASSSGTVGSGNTIYF
j_call: TRBJ2-1; v_call: TRBV9; clone_size: NA; cdr3_aa: CASSVEGQGSYNEQFF
j_call: TRBJ1-6; v_call: TRBV9; clone_size: NA; cdr3_aa: CASNPGGYNSPLHF
j_call: TRBJ2-7; v_call: TRBV6-5; clone_size: NA; cdr3_aa: CALRGGATYEQYF
j_call: TRBJ2-2; v_call: TRBV4-3; clone_size: NA; cdr3_aa: CASSQGGTSGGADTGELFF
j_call: TRBJ1-5; v_call: TRBV6-4; clone_size: few; cdr3_aa: CASSAPGGSWPNQPQHF
j_call: TRBJ2-3; v_call: TRBV30; clone_size: NA; cdr3_aa: CAWSEGGVADTQYF
j_call: TRBJ1-4; v_call: TRBV4-1; clone_size: once; cdr3_aa: CASSPDSYTTNEKLFF
j_call: TRBJ2-1; v_call: TRBV2; clone_size: NA; cdr3_aa: CASSGGAEYNEQFF
j_call: TRBJ1-5; v_call: TRBV4-2; clone_size: NA; cdr3_aa: CASSQVGLRQPQHF
j_call: TRBJ2-1; v_call: TRBV27; clone_size: NA; cdr3_aa: CASSLLGGTGFYNEQFF
j_call: TRBJ1-2; v_call: TRBV19; clone_size: NA; cdr3_aa: CASRGQTNYGYTF
j_call: TRBJ2-5; v_call: TRBV27; clone_size: NA; cdr3_aa: CASSLVGRGRETQYF
j_call: TRBJ1-1; v_call: TRBV7-9; clone_size: NA; cdr3_aa: CASSLERRGAEAFF
j_call: TRBJ2-7; v_call: TRBV24-1; clone_size: many; cdr3_aa: CATSDLTSGRRYEQYF
j_call: TRBJ2-7; v_call: TRBV7-8; clone_size: NA; cdr3_aa: CASSLETGWYSEQYF
j_call: TRBJ2-5; v_call: TRBV4-2; clone_size: NA; cdr3_aa: CASSLHDNQETQYF
j_call: TRBJ2-3; v_call: TRBV10-3; clone_size: NA; cdr3_aa: CAISDRDTSTDTQYF
j_call: TRBJ2-7; v_call: TRBV2; clone_size: NA; cdr3_aa: CASSETRMNRGSYEQYF
j_call: TRBJ1-5; v_call: TRBV19; clone_size: NA; cdr3_aa: CASVQGQGNQPQHF
j_call: TRBJ1-4; v_call: TRBV18; clone_size: NA; cdr3_aa: CASSPPEGIREKLFF
j_call: TRBJ1-6; v_call: TRBV28; clone_size: NA; cdr3_aa: CASSLTAESPLHF
j_call: TRBJ2-1; v_call: TRBV9; clone_size: NA; cdr3_aa: CASSVGTGDPMNEQFF